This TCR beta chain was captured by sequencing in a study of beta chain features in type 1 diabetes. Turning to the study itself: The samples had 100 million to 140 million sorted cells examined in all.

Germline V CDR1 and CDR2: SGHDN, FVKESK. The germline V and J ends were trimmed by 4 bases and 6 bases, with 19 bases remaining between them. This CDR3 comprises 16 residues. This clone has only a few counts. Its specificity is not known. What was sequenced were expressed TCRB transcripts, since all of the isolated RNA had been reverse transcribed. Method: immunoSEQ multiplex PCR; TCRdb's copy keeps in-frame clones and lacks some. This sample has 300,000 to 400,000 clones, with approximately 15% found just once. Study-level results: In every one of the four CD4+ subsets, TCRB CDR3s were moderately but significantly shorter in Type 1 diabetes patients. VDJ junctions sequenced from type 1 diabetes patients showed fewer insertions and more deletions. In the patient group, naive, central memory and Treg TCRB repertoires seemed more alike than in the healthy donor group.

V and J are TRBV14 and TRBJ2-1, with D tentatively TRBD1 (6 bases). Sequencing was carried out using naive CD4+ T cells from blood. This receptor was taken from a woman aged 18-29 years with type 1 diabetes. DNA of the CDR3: TGTGCCAGCAGCCCGTACAGGGATCTGAGGGCCAATGAGCAGTTCTTC. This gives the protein CASSPYRDLRANEQFF.